A single sample is the source of the 23 T cell receptor beta chains below, sequenced in a study of vaccination effects on CD4 cells after COVID-19. Expansion with viral peptide pools was applied to antigen-specific CD4+ T cells by the ViraFEST assay prior to sequencing. At the end of around 11 days of culture, CD4+ T cells were isolated. Nucleocapsid antibodies stayed negative before and after vaccination, showing no earlier SARS-CoV-2 infection. Measured with immunoSEQ multiplex PCR; TCRdb has only the in-frame clones, and not every one. The sample has about 65,000 clones, 60% to 80% seen once. No antigen has been assigned to these receptors. Sequences were derived from CD4+ T cells from PBMCs cultured with HCoV-NL63 spike peptides, sampled before COVID-19 vaccination. All receptors come from a human donor who received a COVID-19 vaccine.

This rearrangement joins TRBV6-5 to TRBJ1-1; D may be TRBD1 (5 bases). Trimming left V 8 bases short and J 0 bases short, with 10 bases between. The germline V gene encodes CDR1 MNHEY and CDR2 SVGAGI. The CDR3 is made up of 13 amino acids. CDR3 in amino acids: CASRRDLNTEAFF. The CDR3 DNA reads TGTGCCAGCCGGCGGGACCTGAACACTGAAGCTTTCTTT.

This sequence joins TRBV1 and TRBJ2-7; the tabulated D call, TRBD1, remains unverified against the DNA. TRBV1 is termed a pseudogene. The CDR3 has 12 residues. For the CDR3, the DNA is TGCACCAGCAGCGGACAGGGGTGCGAGCAGTACGTC. This translates into CTSSGQGCEQYV.

The rearrangement uses TRBV28 and TRBJ1-1, with D unclear. V was pared by 5 bases and J by 3 bases, with 19 bases between. CDR3 size: 16 residues. The germline gives CDR1 MDHEN, CDR2 SYDVKM. The CDR3: CASSTISYTEDTEAFF. The CDR3 DNA follows: TGTGCCAGCAGTACAATAAGCTATACTGAGGACACTGAAGCTTTCTTT.

This clone was counted a few times. The rearrangement uses TRBV7-9 and TRBJ1-1; D remains unclear. CDR1 is SEHNR and CDR2 is FQNEAQ in the germline V gene (reference sequence). V was clipped by 2 bases and J by 1 base, with 5 bases between them. This CDR3 contains 13 residues. Written as DNA, the CDR3 is TGTGCCAGCAGCTTATCAAGGAACACTGAAGCTTTCTTT. It encodes CASSLSRNTEAFF.

The chain uses TRBV27 and TRBJ2-2, with D perhaps being TRBD1 or TRBD2 (6 bases each). The CDR3 is 17 amino acids. V was shortened by 1 base and J by 7 bases, with 19 bases between the two germline ends. In germline, CDR1 is MNHEY, CDR2 SMNVEV (reference sequence). CDR3 protein: CASSLFGQGRRDGELFF. CDR3 nucleotides: TGTGCCAGCAGTTTATTTGGTCAGGGGAGGAGAGACGGGGAGCTGTTTTTT.

This clone was seen a handful of times. The J gene is TRBJ2-2, the V gene TRBV5-1; tentatively, D is TRBD1 (5 bases). V was cut by 2 bases and J by 4 bases, with 9 bases left in between. Germline V gives CDR1 SGHRS, CDR2 YFSETQ. This CDR3 has 14 residues. CDR3 bases: TGCGCCAGCAGCTTAAGGGGTAGCACCGGGGAGCTGTTTTTT. This encodes CASSLRGSTGELFF.

This chain connects TRBV29-1 to TRBJ2-5; 7 bases agree with TRBD1. The CDR3 runs 12 residues. The V segment lost 7 bases and the J segment 4 bases; nucleotides outside the gene matches: 6. Germline CDR1 is SQVTM and CDR2 is ANQGSEA. In nucleotides, the CDR3 is TGCAGCGCCTCGGGACAGTCAGAGACCCAGTACTTC. Amino acids: CSASGQSETQYF.

This clone was seen only once. The chain joins TRBV3-1 (or the pseudogene TRBV3-2) to TRBJ2-3, with D unclear. Germline V gives CDR1 LGHDT, CDR2 YNNKEL (reference sequence). Trimming pared 4 bases from V and 8 bases from J, leaving 37 bases between. This CDR3 spans 21 amino acids. The CDR3 reads CASSRDQLEFRASSSFGTQYF. As DNA, the CDR3 is TGTGCCAGCAGCCGCGACCAATTGGAATTCCGGGCCTCGTCCTCGTTTGGTACGCAGTATTTT.

The CDR3 region has the DNA TGTGCCAGCTCCCGCGGACTAGCGTCCCCAGAGACCCAGTACTTC. Translation gives CASSRGLASPETQYF. The chain couples TRBV2 to TRBJ2-5; 9 nucleotides agree with TRBD2. Per the germline V gene, CDR1 is SNHLY and CDR2 is FYNNEI. The length of the CDR3 is 15 residues. V was pared by 8 bases and J by 4 bases, with 11 bases of the junction left unmatched.

The V gene is TRBV5-1, the J gene TRBJ1-1; tentative D call: TRBD1 (5 bases). CDR1 is SGHRS, CDR2 YFSETQ, per germline. Trimming removed 3 bases at V and 1 base at J, with 19 bases between. The CDR3 spans 17 residues. The CDR3 region has the DNA TGCGCCAGCAGCTCCAGGGCTCTGGGTAGAGGGAACACTGAAGCTTTCTTT. Its protein is CASSSRALGRGNTEAFF.

The rearrangement links TRBV15 to TRBJ2-7; maybe TRBD2 (5 bases). Trimming removed 0 bases at V and 2 bases at J, with 14 bases between. The germline V gene encodes CDR1 LNHNV and CDR2 YYDKDF (reference sequence). The CDR3 sequence is 16 residues long. The CDR3 region is CATSRDTQEVTYEQYV. CDR3 sequence (DNA): TGTGCCACCAGCAGAGATACCCAGGAGGTCACCTACGAGCAGTACGTC.

The J gene is TRBJ2-3, the V gene TRBV28, with 8 bases lining up with TRBD2. With V trimmed by 6 bases and J by 2 bases, 7 bases remained unmatched. The CDR3 runs 15 residues. Germline V gene lookup returns CDR1 MDHEN and CDR2 SYDVKM. In nucleotides, the CDR3 is TGTGCCAGCAGCCTGCGGGGGGTGCCCACAGATACGCAGTATTTT. The encoded protein is CASSLRGVPTDTQYF. The variable domain in full, with the rest retrieved from reference TRBV28 and TRBJ2-3, is DVKVTQSSRYLVKRTGEKVFLECVQDMDHENMFWYRQDPGLGLRLIYFSYDVKMKEKGDIPEGYSVSREKKERFSLILESASTNQTSMYLCASSLRGVPTDTQYFGPGTRLTVL.

This clone was seen once. V is TRBV3-1 (or the pseudogene TRBV3-2) and J is TRBJ2-3; D remains ambiguous. This CDR3 has 17 amino acids. Germline V gene data show CDR1 as LGHDT and CDR2 as YNNKEL (reference sequence). The germline V and J ends were trimmed by 0 bases and 1 base, with 14 bases remaining between them. This chain's CDR3 is CASSQDRNPWGTDTQYF. The CDR3 nucleotides read TGTGCCAGCAGCCAAGATAGGAATCCTTGGGGCACAGATACGCAGTATTTT.

This clone was recorded only once. This rearrangement joins TRBV5-1 to TRBJ2-3, with 8 nucleotides matching TRBD1. In germline, CDR1 is SGHRS, CDR2 YFSETQ. The CDR3 is 14 amino acids. The trim removed 3 bases at V and 3 bases at J, leaving 3 bases unmatched. The CDR3 spells CASSSGQGTDTQYF. CDR3 bases: TGCGCCAGCAGCTCCGGACAGGGAACAGATACGCAGTATTTT. Full variable domain (rest looked up from reference TRBV5-1 and TRBJ2-3): KAGVTQTPRYLIKTRGQQVTLSCSPISGHRSVSWYQQTPGQGLQFLFEYFSETQRNKGNFPGRFSGRQFSNSRSEMNVSTLELGDSALYLCASSSGQGTDTQYFGPGTRLTVL.

This clone has only a few counts. The genes are TRBV4-1 and TRBJ1-3; 9 bases align to TRBD1. There are 18 residues in the CDR3. The V and J ends lost 4 bases and 0 bases, in that order; junction bases with no gene match: 10. Germline V gene lookup returns CDR1 MGHRA and CDR2 YSYEKL. The CDR3 DNA reads TGCGCCAGCAGCCGCCTAGGAGGGGGACAGGGCTCTGGAAACACCATATATTTT. Protein product: CASSRLGGGQGSGNTIYF.

The DNA of the CDR3 is TGTGCCAGCAGGGGTACTAGCGGCCCCAAGGACATTCAGTACTTC. It yields the protein CASRGTSGPKDIQYF. The chain uses TRBV11-2 and TRBJ2-4; the match to TRBD2 covers 8 bases. The CDR3 covers 15 residues. V was clipped by 6 bases and J by 8 bases; unmatched bases: 12. The germline gives CDR1 SGHAT, CDR2 FQNNGV.

The chain has TRBV5-1 and TRBJ2-5, with 8 bases lining up with TRBD2. From germline, CDR1 is SGHRS and CDR2 YFSETQ. V shed 0 bases, J shed 6 bases, and the junction held 7 bases outside the gene matches. The CDR3 extends over 15 amino acids. The CDR3 protein is CASSLGGGSGKTQYF. In nucleotides, the CDR3 is TGCGCCAGCAGCTTGGGCGGGGGGTCTGGTAAGACCCAGTACTTC.

This clone was detected only once. This chain's CDR3 is CASSLRQRSLNEQFF. In DNA, the CDR3 is TGCGCCAGCAGCTTGAGGCAGCGCTCACTCAATGAGCAGTTCTTC. This chain links TRBV5-1 with TRBJ2-1; no reliable D call. The CDR3 contains 15 residues. From germline, CDR1 is SGHRS and CDR2 YFSETQ. The V end was cut by 1 base, the J end by 6 bases, with 14 bases between.

The rearrangement links TRBV13 to TRBJ1-2; 8 bases match TRBD1. CDR1 is PRHDT, CDR2 FYEKMQ, per germline (reference sequence). The J segment lost 4 bases and the V segment lost 9 bases, leaving 19 bases of the junction unmatched. The CDR3 extends over 17 amino acids. The CDR3: CARLPLLAGTGFYGYTF. The CDR3 coding sequence is TGTGCCAGGTTGCCGCTCTTGGCAGGGACAGGCTTCTATGGCTACACCTTC.

V gene TRBV28 combines with J gene TRBJ1-2, with D tentatively TRBD1 (6 bases). Germline V gene lookup returns CDR1 MDHEN and CDR2 SYDVKM. This CDR3 has 15 residues. The ends were cut back, 4 bases at V and 4 bases at J, with 16 bases in the middle. CDR3 sequence (DNA): TGTGCCAGCAGTTCTCCCAGGGGAGTAGGCTATGGCTACACCTTC. Translated, it gives CASSSPRGVGYGYTF.

This clone was counted only a few times. V and J are TRBV5-1 and TRBJ2-2, with D tentatively TRBD1 (6 bases). Trimming removed 0 bases from V and 5 bases from J, with 11 bases in between. The CDR3 loop spans 15 amino acids. Germline lookup yields CDR1 SGHRS and CDR2 YFSETQ. The CDR3 reads CASSLVIGGTGELFF. CDR3 nucleotides: TGCGCCAGCAGCTTGGTGATAGGGGGAACCGGGGAGCTGTTTTTT. Full variable domain (missing parts from reference TRBV5-1 and TRBJ2-2): KAGVTQTPRYLIKTRGQQVTLSCSPISGHRSVSWYQQTPGQGLQFLFEYFSETQRNKGNFPGRFSGRQFSNSRSEMNVSTLELGDSALYLCASSLVIGGTGELFFGEGSRLTVL.

The CDR3 protein is CASSSGGIVYQETQYF. The CDR3 coding sequence is TGTGCCAGCAGCTCCGGAGGGATAGTTTACCAAGAGACCCAGTACTTC. V is TRBV5-4 and J is TRBJ2-5; D may be TRBD2 (6 bases). The germline V and J ends were trimmed by 3 bases and 0 bases, with 15 bases remaining between them. The CDR3 loop spans 16 amino acids. Germline lookup yields CDR1 SGHNT and CDR2 YYREEE (reference sequence).

This chain joins TRBV4-1 and TRBJ1-1, with D unresolved. Germline V lookup: CDR1 MGHRA, CDR2 YSYEKL. Trimming took 0 bases from V and 3 from J, leaving 8 bases between them. The CDR3 covers 14 residues. In DNA, the CDR3 is TGCGCCAGCAGCCAAGATCTACCCGACACTGAAGCTTTCTTT. The encoded protein is CASSQDLPDTEAFF.